The rows below give T cell receptor beta chains drawn from one sample of a study of T cell repertoires in cytomegalovirus infection. No antigen has been assigned to these receptors. TCRdb itself ran the reads through MiXCR, one entry per CDR3 protein. The sample shows roughly 340,000 distinct CDR3 sequences, around 29% of them seen only once. This sample comprised cultured PBMCs, obtained from culture after CMV antigen stimulation. The receptors come from a human donor in good health (CMV status not recorded). Some clones in this sample may be carry-over from other donors' samples. The CDR3 runs from the conserved cysteine through the conserved F or W. The D gene is left open where the match is weak. Rows may omit the clone size; those that give it use once, few, many or a size class.

.	few	TRBV7-2	TRBJ2-3	CASSLAGLANTDTQYF	TGTGCCAGCAGCTTAGCTGGTCTAGCCAACACAGATACGCAGTATTTT
.	.	TRBV7-2	TRBJ1-3	CASSFSGGGANTIYF	TGTGCCAGCAGCTTCAGCGGCGGGGGCGCAAACACCATATATTTT
TRBD1	.	TRBV11-2	TRBJ1-1	CASSFWTGPNTEAFF	TGTGCCAGCAGCTTCTGGACAGGACCGAACACTGAAGCTTTCTTT
.	.	TRBV2	TRBJ2-1	CARINLRNEQFF	TGTGCCAGAATTAATCTGAGAAATGAGCAGTTCTTC
.	.	TRBV6-2/TRBV6-3	TRBJ2-3	CASSYSPFDTGLFRTDTQYF	TGTGCCAGCAGTTACTCTCCGTTTGACACGGGACTCTTCCGCACAGATACGCAGTATTTT
TRBD2	.	TRBV6-5	TRBJ2-1	CASSTTSGRNNEQFF	TGTGCCAGCAGTACCACTAGCGGGAGGAACAATGAGCAGTTCTTC
TRBD1	few	TRBV27	TRBJ2-7	CASSRDRGTEQYF	TGTGCCAGCAGTCGGGACAGGGGAACCGAGCAGTACTTC
TRBD2	.	TRBV29-1	TRBJ2-7	CSSRLAGSLEQYF	TGCAGCTCCCGGTTAGCGGGGTCCCTCGAGCAGTACTTC
TRBD2	few	TRBV7-9	TRBJ2-5	CASRGLAGEETQYF	TGTGCCAGCAGGGGACTAGCGGGAGAAGAGACCCAGTACTTC
.	.	TRBV6-1	TRBJ2-7	CASSDVPGEQYF	TGTGCCAGCAGTGACGTGCCGGGGGAGCAGTACTTC
TRBD2	many	TRBV6-5	TRBJ2-1	CASSYSGSSYNEQFF	TGCGCCAGCAGCTATAGCGGGAGCTCCTACAATGAGCAGTTCTTC
TRBD2	.	TRBV5-6	TRBJ2-1	CASSSIKTSGGHNEQFF	TGTGCCAGCAGCTCCATTAAGACTAGCGGGGGGCACAATGAGCAGTTCTTC
TRBD2	few	TRBV4-2	TRBJ2-7	CASRTGLAGPYEQYF	TGTGCCAGCAGGACCGGACTAGCGGGGCCCTACGAGCAGTACTTC
.	few	TRBV12-5	TRBJ2-5	CASGLGQAPGVTQYF	TGTGCTAGTGGTTTGGGACAGGCGCCCGGGGTGACCCAGTACTTC
.	.	TRBV12-3/TRBV12-4	TRBJ2-4	CASSPTGTPNIQYF	TGTGCCAGCAGTCCTACAGGTACTCCAAACATTCAGTACTTC
.	.	TRBV18	TRBJ2-3	CASSPPTFTGSGITDTQYF	TGTGCCAGCTCACCACCCACCTTTACCGGATCAGGGATCACAGATACGCAGTATTTT
TRBD1	few	TRBV19	TRBJ1-1	CASKSNMVQGQSTEAFF	TGTGCCAGTAAAAGTAATATGGTACAGGGGCAAAGCACTGAAGCTTTCTTT
.	.	TRBV7-2	TRBJ2-1	CASSSPPGEEFF	TGTGCCAGCAGCTCCCCCCCCGGGGAGGAGTTCTTC
TRBD1	.	TRBV2	TRBJ1-6	CASSKDRGSNSPLHF	TGTGCCAGCAGCAAGGACAGGGGTTCCAATTCACCCCTCCACTTT
.	.	TRBV28	TRBJ1-1	CASSLRSTNTEAFF	TGTGCCAGCAGTTTACGGAGTACGAACACTGAAGCTTTCTTT
TRBD1	.	TRBV4-2	TRBJ1-3	CASSASTGPGNTIYF	TGTGCCAGCAGCGCTTCGACAGGGCCTGGAAACACCATATATTTT
.	many	TRBV7-2	TRBJ1-5	CASSLYRSGLLESANQPQHF	TGTGCCAGCAGCTTATATCGGTCAGGGCTGTTGGAGAGCGCTAATCAGCCCCAGCATTTT
.	many	TRBV5-4	TRBJ2-7	CASSLVQGTHREAYEQYF	TGTGCCAGCAGCTTGGTACAGGGCACACATCGAGAGGCCTACGAGCAGTACTTC
.	.	TRBV12-3/TRBV12-4	TRBJ1-4	CASSLGWRREKLFF	TGTGCCAGCAGTTTGGGTTGGAGGAGGGAAAAACTGTTTTTT
.	few	TRBV7-9	TRBJ1-2	CASSFPDALQLGGYTF	TGTGCCAGCAGCTTTCCGGACGCACTCCAGTTAGGTGGCTACACCTTC
.	.	TRBV20-1	TRBJ2-2	CSARQVATGELFF	TGCAGTGCTAGACAGGTTGCCACCGGGGAGCTGTTTTTT
.	many	TRBV7-9	TRBJ1-1	CASSQGREAFF	TGTGCCAGCAGCCAGGGCCGGGAAGCTTTCTTT
.	once	TRBV18	TRBJ1-3	CASSLRADSSGNTIYF	TGTGCCAGCTCACTGCGGGCCGACAGCTCTGGAAACACCATATATTTT
TRBD2	many	TRBV7-8	TRBJ2-1	CASTITSGSNNEQFF	TGTGCCAGCACCATAACTAGCGGGAGTAACAATGAGCAGTTCTTC
.	few	TRBV12-3/TRBV12-4	TRBJ1-6	CASSFLEDSPLHF	TGTGCCAGCAGTTTCCTGGAGGATTCACCCCTCCACTTT
.	few	TRBV20-1	TRBJ2-3	CSGSPGARRDTQYF	TGCAGTGGTAGTCCGGGAGCCCGCCGTGATACGCAGTATTTT
.	.	TRBV27	TRBJ1-1	CASSLFSPDTEAFF	TGTGCCAGCAGTCTCTTTTCCCCGGACACTGAAGCTTTCTTT
.	few	TRBV2	TRBJ1-3	CASSEGLTPGNTIYF	TGTGCCAGCAGTGAAGGACTTACCCCGGGAAACACCATATATTTT
.	.	TRBV11-2	TRBJ2-1	CASSLVGTHNEQFF	TGTGCCAGCAGCTTAGTTGGCACCCACAATGAGCAGTTCTTC
.	few	TRBV7-9	TRBJ2-1	CASSLAGRNTQFF	TGTGCCAGCAGCTTAGCGGGAAGGAACACGCAGTTCTTC